The text below deals with one T cell receptor (beta chain). Its antigen remains unknown. The entry originates in a study of T cells expressing NK-cell markers. Study-level information: TCR beta repertoires came from sorted CD3+CD56+NKG2C+, CD3+CD56+NKG2C- and CD3+CD56-NKG2C+ T cells. Study-wide results and limits: Leadership of the CD3+CD56-NKG2C+ fraction also belonged to these clonotypes in a handful of donors.

5'RACE template switching with UMIs generated TCR beta cDNA. TCRdb reprocessed the 5' RACE reads and reports one entry per CDR3 protein, with no DNA. This repertoire comprises 500,000 or so distinct CDR3 sequences; its ten largest clones make up approximately 3.5%. The CDR3 contains 15 residues. Germline V gene data show CDR1 as SGHDT and CDR2 as YYEEEE. The sample was blood T cells: a sorted CD56 or NKG2C T cell subset, CD4+ or CD8+ T cells, or bulk PBMC T cells (not recorded which). This chain links TRBV5-6 with TRBJ2-2; TCRdb proposes TRBD1, but this gene call is untestable without DNA. The sequence was obtained from a man in his late teens or twenties in good health. The CDR3 reads CASSFIQGSTGELFF.